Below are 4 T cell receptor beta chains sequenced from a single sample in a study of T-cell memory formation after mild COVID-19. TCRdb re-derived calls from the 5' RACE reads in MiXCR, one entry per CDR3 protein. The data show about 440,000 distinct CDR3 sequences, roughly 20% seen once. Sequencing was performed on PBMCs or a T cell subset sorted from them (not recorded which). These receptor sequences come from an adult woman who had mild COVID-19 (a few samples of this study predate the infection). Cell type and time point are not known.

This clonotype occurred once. The CDR3 sequence: CASSQGQVPQPQHF. The DNA of the CDR3 is TGTGCCAGTAGCCAAGGACAGGTCCCTCAGCCCCAGCATTTT. The chain has TRBV19 and TRBJ1-5; 7 nucleotides align to TRBD1. This CDR3 is 14 amino acids long. After removal of 6 bases from V and 6 bases from J, the junction contained 8 bases not matched to a gene. Germline V gives CDR1 LNHDA, CDR2 SQIVND (reference sequence).

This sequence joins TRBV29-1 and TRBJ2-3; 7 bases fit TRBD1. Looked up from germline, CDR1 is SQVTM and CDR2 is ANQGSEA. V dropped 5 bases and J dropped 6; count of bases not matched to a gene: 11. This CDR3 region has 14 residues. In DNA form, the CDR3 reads TGCAGCGTTCTACCGACAGGGTTGGGGGATACGCAGTATTTT. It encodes CSVLPTGLGDTQYF.

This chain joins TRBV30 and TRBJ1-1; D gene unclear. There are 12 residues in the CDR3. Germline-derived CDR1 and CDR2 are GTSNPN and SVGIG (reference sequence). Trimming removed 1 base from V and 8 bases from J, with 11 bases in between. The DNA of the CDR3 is TGTGCCTGGAGTGGTAGGCTCGGGGAAGCTTTCTTT. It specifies CAWSGRLGEAFF. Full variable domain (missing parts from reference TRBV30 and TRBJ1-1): SQTIHQWPATLVQPVGSPLSLECTVEGTSNPNLYWYRQAAGRGLQLLFYSVGIGQISSEVPQNLSASRPQDRQFILSSKKLLLSDSGFYLCAWSGRLGEAFFGQGTRLTVV.

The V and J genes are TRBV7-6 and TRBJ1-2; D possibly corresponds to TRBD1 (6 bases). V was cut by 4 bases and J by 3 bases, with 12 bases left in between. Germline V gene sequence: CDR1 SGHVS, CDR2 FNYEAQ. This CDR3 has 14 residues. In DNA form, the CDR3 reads TGTGCCAGCAGCTCAGGACACAGGGACTATGGCTACACCTTC. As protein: CASSSGHRDYGYTF.